The following is a T cell receptor (beta chain) sequence with its context. The data are from a study of blood T cell repertoires in COVID-19. Libraries were prepared by immunoSEQ multiplex PCR; TCRdb keeps only in-frame clonotypes and omits some of them. The data contain fewer than 150,000 clones, approximately 86% of them singletons. V was shortened by 2 bases and J by 3 bases, with 5 bases between the two germline ends. The CDR3 length is 12 residues. V usage is TRBV12-3 or TRBV12-4 and J usage is TRBJ2-7; no clear D gene. The TCR originated in a woman between 50 and 59 years old with active or convalescent COVID-19. Sequenced sample: peripheral blood. This CDR3 reads CASSLQVYEQYF. Here the CDR3 DNA reads TGTGCCAGCAGTTTACAGGTCTACGAGCAGTACTTC.